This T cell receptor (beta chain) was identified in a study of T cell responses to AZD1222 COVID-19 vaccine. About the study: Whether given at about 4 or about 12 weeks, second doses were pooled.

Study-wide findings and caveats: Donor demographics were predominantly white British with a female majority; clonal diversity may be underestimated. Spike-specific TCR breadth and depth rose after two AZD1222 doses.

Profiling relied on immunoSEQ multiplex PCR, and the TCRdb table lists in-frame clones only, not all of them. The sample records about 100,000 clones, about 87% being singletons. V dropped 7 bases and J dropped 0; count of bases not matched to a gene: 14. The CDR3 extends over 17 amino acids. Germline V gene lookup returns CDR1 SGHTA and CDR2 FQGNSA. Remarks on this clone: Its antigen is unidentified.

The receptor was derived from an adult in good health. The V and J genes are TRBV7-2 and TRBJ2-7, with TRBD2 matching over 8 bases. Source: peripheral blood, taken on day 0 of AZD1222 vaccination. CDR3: CASKLKGLVRDSYEQYF. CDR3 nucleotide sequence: TGTGCCAGCAAGTTGAAGGGACTAGTCAGAGACTCCTACGAGCAGTACTTC.